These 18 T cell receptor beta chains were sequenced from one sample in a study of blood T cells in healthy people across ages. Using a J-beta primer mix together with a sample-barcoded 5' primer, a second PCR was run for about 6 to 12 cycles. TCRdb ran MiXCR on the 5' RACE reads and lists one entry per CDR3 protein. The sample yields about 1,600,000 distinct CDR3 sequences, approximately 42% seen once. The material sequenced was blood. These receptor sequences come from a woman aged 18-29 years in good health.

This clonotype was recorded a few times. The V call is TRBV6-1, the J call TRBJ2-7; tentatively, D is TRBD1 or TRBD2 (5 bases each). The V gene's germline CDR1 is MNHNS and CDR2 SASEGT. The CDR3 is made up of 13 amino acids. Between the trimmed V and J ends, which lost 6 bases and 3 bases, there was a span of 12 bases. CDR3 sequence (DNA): TGTGCCAGCAGATTCAATGGGGGCTACGAGCAGTACTTC. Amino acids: CASRFNGGYEQYF.

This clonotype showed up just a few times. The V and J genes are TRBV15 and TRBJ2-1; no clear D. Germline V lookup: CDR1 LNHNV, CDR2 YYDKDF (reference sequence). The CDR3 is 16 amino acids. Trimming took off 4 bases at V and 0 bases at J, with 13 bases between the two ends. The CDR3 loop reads CATSTAGLSSYNEQFF. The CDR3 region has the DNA TGTGCCACCAGCACGGCTGGGCTAAGCTCCTACAATGAGCAGTTCTTC.

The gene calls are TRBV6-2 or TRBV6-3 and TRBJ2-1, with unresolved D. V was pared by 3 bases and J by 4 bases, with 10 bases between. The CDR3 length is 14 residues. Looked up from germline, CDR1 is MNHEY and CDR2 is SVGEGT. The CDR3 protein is CASSYPGYYNEQFF. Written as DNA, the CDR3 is TGTGCCAGCAGTTATCCCGGCTATTACAATGAGCAGTTCTTC.

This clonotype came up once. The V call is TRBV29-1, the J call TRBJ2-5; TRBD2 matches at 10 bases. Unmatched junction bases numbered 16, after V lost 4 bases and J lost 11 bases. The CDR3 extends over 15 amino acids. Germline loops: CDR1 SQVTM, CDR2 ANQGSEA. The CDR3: CSVAFGLAGVGEQYF. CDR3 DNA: TGCAGCGTTGCCTTTGGGCTAGCGGGAGTTGGGGAGCAGTACTTC.

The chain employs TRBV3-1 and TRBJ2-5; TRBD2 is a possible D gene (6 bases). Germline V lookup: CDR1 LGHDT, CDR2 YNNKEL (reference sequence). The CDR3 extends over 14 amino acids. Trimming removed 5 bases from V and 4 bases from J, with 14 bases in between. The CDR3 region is CASSYRLDIETQYF. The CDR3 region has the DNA TGTGCCAGCAGCTATCGACTAGATATAGAGACCCAGTACTTC.

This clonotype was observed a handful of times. For the CDR3, the DNA is TGTGCCATCAGTGAGCCAGGGGCCAGGGGGAACACTGAAGCTTTCTTT. Translated: CAISEPGARGNTEAFF. The chain has TRBV10-3 and TRBJ1-1; possible D gene TRBD1, 6 bases. From germline, CDR1 is ENHRY and CDR2 SYGVKD. The germline V and J ends were trimmed by 2 bases and 1 base, with 14 bases remaining between them. This CDR3 has 16 amino acids.

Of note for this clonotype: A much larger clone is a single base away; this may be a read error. The DNA for the CDR3 is TGTGCCAGCAGTTTACTATCGATACTAGCGGAAGAGCAGTACTTC. Protein product: CASSLLSILAEEQYF. V and J are TRBV12-3 or TRBV12-4 and TRBJ2-1; TRBD2 matches at 8 bases. The assigned J gene may be wrong: the sequence end matches TRBJ2-7 better. The CDR3 is made up of 15 amino acids.

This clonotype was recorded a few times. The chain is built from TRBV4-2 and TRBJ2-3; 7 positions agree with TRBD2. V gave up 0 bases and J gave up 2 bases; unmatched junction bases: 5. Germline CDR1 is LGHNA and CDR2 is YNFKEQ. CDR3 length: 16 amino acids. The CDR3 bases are TGTGCCAGCAGCCAAGATTGGGCGGGGGTCACAGATACGCAGTATTTT. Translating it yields CASSQDWAGVTDTQYF.

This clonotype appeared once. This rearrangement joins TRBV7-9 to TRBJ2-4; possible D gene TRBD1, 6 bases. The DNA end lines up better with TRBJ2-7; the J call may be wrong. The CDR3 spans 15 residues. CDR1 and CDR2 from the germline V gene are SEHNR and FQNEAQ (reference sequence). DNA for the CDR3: TGTGCCAGCAGCCCACCTGACAGGATAATCTACGAGCAGTACTTC. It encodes CASSPPDRIIYEQYF.

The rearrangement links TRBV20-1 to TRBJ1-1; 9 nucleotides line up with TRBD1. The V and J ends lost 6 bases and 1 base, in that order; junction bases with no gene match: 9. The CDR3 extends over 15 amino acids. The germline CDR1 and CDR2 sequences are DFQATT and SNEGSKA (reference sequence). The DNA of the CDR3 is TGCAGTGCCGTCCCGGGACAGGGATCGAACACTGAAGCTTTCTTT. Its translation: CSAVPGQGSNTEAFF.

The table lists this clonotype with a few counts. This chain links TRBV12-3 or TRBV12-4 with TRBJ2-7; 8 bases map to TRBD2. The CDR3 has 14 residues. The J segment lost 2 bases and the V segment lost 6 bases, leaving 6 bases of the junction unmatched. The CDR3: CASRGSGKAYEQYF. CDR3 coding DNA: TGTGCCAGCAGGGGTAGCGGGAAGGCCTACGAGCAGTACTTC.

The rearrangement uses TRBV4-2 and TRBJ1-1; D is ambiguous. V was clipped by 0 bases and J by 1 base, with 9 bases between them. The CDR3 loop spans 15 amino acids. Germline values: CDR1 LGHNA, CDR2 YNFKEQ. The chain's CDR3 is CASSQDASGNTEAFF. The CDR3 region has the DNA TGTGCCAGCAGCCAAGATGCCTCAGGGAACACTGAAGCTTTCTTT.

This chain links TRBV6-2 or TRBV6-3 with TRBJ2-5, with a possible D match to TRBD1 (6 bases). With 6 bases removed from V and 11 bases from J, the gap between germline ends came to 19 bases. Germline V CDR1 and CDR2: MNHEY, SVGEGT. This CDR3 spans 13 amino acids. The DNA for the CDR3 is TGTGCCAGCAGAAGCCTGGCGGCAGGGGAGCAGTACTTC. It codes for CASRSLAAGEQYF.

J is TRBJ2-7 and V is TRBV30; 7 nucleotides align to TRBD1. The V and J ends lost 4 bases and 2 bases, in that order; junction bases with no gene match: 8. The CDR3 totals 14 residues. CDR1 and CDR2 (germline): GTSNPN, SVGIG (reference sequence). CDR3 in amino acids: CAWNLGGAPYEQYF. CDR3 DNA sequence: TGTGCCTGGAATCTAGGGGGCGCCCCCTACGAGCAGTACTTC.

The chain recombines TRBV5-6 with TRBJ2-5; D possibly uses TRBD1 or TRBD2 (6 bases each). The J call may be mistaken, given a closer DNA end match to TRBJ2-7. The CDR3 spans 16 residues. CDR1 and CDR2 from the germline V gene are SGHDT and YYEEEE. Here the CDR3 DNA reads TGTGCCAGCAGTCCCCCCCACGGGGGACACTTCTACGAGCAGTACTTC. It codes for CASSPPHGGHFYEQYF.

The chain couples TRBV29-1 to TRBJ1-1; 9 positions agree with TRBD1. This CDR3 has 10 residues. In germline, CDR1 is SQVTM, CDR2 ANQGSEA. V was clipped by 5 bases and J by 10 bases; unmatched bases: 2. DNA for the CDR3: TGCAGCGTTACGGACAGGGGAGCTTTCTTT. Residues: CSVTDRGAFF.

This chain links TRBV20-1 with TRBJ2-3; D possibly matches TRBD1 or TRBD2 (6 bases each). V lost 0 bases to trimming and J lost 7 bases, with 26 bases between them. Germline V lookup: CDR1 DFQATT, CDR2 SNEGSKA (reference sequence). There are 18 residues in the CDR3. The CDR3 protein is CSARDQFDGGRMLYTQYF. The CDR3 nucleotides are TGCAGTGCTAGAGACCAATTCGACGGGGGCCGTATGCTCTATACGCAGTATTTT.

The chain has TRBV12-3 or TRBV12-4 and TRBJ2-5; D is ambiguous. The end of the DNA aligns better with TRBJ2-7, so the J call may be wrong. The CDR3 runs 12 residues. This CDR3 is CASRKGLHEQYF. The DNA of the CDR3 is TGTGCCAGCAGGAAGGGCCTTCACGAGCAGTACTTC.